A selection of T cell receptor beta chains follows, all from one sample in a study of siplizumab effects on memory and regulatory T cells. TCRdb's table, derived via immunoSEQ multiplex PCR, lists solely in-frame clones and lacks some. Altogether 95,000 to 100,000 clones are present, roughly 91% being singletons, with the ten largest covering about 11%. The sequencing sample was made of non-Treg CD4+ T cells sorted from blood. The receptors shown here come from a human donor in good health. Each CDR3 is given without its conserved first and last residue. Each record gives: V gene, J gene, CDR3 protein.

V gene: TRBV19; J gene: TRBJ2-3; CDR3 protein: ASSEGLGDTQY
V gene: TRBV6-1; J gene: TRBJ2-7; CDR3 protein: ASSTGDRSYEQY
V gene: TRBV5-1; J gene: TRBJ1-1; CDR3 protein: ASSLEWGHEAF
V gene: TRBV6-6; J gene: TRBJ1-5; CDR3 protein: ASQGGNQPQH
V gene: TRBV29-1; J gene: TRBJ1-1; CDR3 protein: SVRWPRMNTEAF
V gene: TRBV28; J gene: TRBJ2-7; CDR3 protein: ASSSSGTPVYEQY
V gene: TRBV6-5; J gene: TRBJ2-5; CDR3 protein: ASSYSMGGKETQY
V gene: TRBV6-5; J gene: TRBJ1-5; CDR3 protein: ATNEGGSNQPQH
V gene: TRBV28; J gene: TRBJ2-7; CDR3 protein: ASSFTEGQGLSSYEQY
V gene: TRBV6-1; J gene: TRBJ2-5; CDR3 protein: ASSETAVKQETQY
V gene: TRBV10-3; J gene: TRBJ1-2; CDR3 protein: AISEWGGQIHT
V gene: TRBV19; J gene: TRBJ1-5; CDR3 protein: ASRQTGTANQPQH
V gene: TRBV29-1; J gene: TRBJ2-1; CDR3 protein: SVTTSGGSNEQF
V gene: TRBV5-6; J gene: TRBJ2-7; CDR3 protein: ASSLLGYEQY